Sequencing of this T cell receptor beta chain was carried out in a study of PD-1 blockade in classical Hodgkin lymphoma. J lost 0 bases, V lost 4 bases, and 15 bases had no gene match. Germline V gives CDR1 LNHNV, CDR2 YYDKDF (reference sequence). The CDR3 runs 19 residues. The time point: cycle 4 day 1 (C4D1), after 6 weeks of nivolumab. All the patients suffered relapse after autologous stem cell transplantation, and brentuximab vedotin exposure differed. Thawed PBMCs were subjected to magnetic negative selection, which yielded isolated CD8+ T cells. As concerns this clone: The antigen is unknown.

Whole-study results and caveats: What drove the repertoire differences, possibly disease activity or prior therapy, has not been defined.

The repertoire was sequenced with immunoSEQ multiplex PCR; TCRdb's copy has only in-frame clones and lacks some. In the table there are roughly 3,000 clones, around 70% of which are singletons. The receptor was derived from a human donor with classical Hodgkin lymphoma. The material was CD8+ T cells from blood, obtained before the fourth cycle of nivolumab. J is TRBJ1-2 and V is TRBV15, with 9 bases identical to TRBD1. In DNA form, the CDR3 reads TGTGCCACCAGCAACTGGGACAGGGAGGGCTCCCATTCTAACTATGGCTACACCTTC. It specifies CATSNWDREGSHSNYGYTF.